Below are 20 T cell receptor beta chains sequenced from a single sample in a study of T cells after posttransplantation cyclophosphamide. Method: immunoSEQ multiplex PCR; TCRdb's copy keeps in-frame clones and lacks some. This sample has fewer than 55,000 clones, with around 94% found just once. Source material: PBMCs. All receptors come from a woman under 40 in good health and a related stem cell transplant donor.

This chain connects TRBV15 to TRBJ1-5, with unresolved D. CDR3 length: 12 amino acids. V was clipped by 0 bases and J by 7 bases, with 4 bases between them. CDR1 is LNHNV, CDR2 YYDKDF, per germline (reference sequence). The DNA of the CDR3 is TGTGCCACCAGCAGAGAACAACAGCCCCAGCATTTT. Residues: CATSREQQPQHF. Using reference TRBV15 and TRBJ1-5 for the parts outside the CDR3, the full variable domain is DAMVIQNPRYQVTQFGKPVTLSCSQTLNHNVMYWYQQKSSQAPKLLFHYYDKDFNNEADTPDNFQSRRPNTSFCFLDIRSPGLGDTAMYLCATSREQQPQHFGDGTRLSIL.

The rearrangement links TRBV19 to TRBJ1-1, with 7 positions matching TRBD1. V was clipped by 3 bases and J by 4 bases; unmatched bases: 2. The CDR3 loop spans 13 amino acids. Germline loops: CDR1 LNHDA, CDR2 SQIVND (reference sequence). The CDR3 DNA reads as TGTGCCAGTAGTATTGACAGGGTCACTGAAGCTTTCTTT. Its protein is CASSIDRVTEAFF.

The chain recombines TRBV21-1 with TRBJ2-7; the DNA was not compared with TRBD1, the D call given in the table. TRBV21-1 is a pseudogene locus. The CDR3 length is 13 residues. The DNA for the CDR3 is TGTGCCAGCAGAAGTTGTCCCCACAGGGAGCAGTACTTC. This translates into CASRSCPHREQYF.

CDR3 DNA sequence: TGCGCCAGCAGCTTGGAGGGACAGGGGGGGTTGGGCGAGCAGTACTTC. It yields the protein CASSLEGQGGLGEQYF. This chain links TRBV5-1 with TRBJ2-7, with 11 positions matching TRBD1. CDR3 size: 16 residues. The ends lost 0 bases at V and 6 bases at J; junction bases unmatched: 8. The germline V gene has CDR1 SGHRS and CDR2 YFSETQ.

The chain uses TRBV13 and TRBJ2-5, with 7 bases that match TRBD1. Germline CDR1 PRHDT, CDR2 FYEKMQ (reference sequence). This CDR3 spans 14 amino acids. With 4 bases clipped from V and 4 bases from J, the junction kept 6 bases outside the gene matches. The CDR3 here is CASSSTGPGETQYF. The CDR3 DNA sequence: TGTGCCAGCAGCTCGACAGGGCCGGGAGAGACCCAGTACTTC.

The V and J genes are TRBV9 and TRBJ2-7, with D perhaps TRBD1 (6 bases). The CDR3 length is 16 residues. CDR1 and CDR2 from the germline V gene are SGDLS and YYNGEE. Trimming removed 0 bases at V and 7 bases at J, with 20 bases between. The CDR3 spells CASSVDPGHRPREQYF. Here the CDR3 DNA reads TGTGCCAGCAGCGTAGACCCGGGACACCGACCAAGGGAGCAGTACTTC.

The V and J genes are TRBV30 and TRBJ2-7, with a tentative D call TRBD2 (7 bases). V was pared by 0 bases and J by 4 bases, with 16 bases between. From germline, CDR1 is GTSNPN and CDR2 SVGIG (reference sequence). This CDR3 region has 15 residues. The CDR3 here is CAWSVEGRGPYEQYF. CDR3 sequence (DNA): TGTGCCTGGAGTGTAGAGGGGCGGGGGCCATACGAGCAGTACTTC.

The rearrangement joins TRBV5-4 to TRBJ2-3; 13 nucleotides match TRBD2. V dropped 6 bases and J dropped 2; count of bases not matched to a gene: 6. Germline CDR1 and CDR2: SGHNT and YYREEE (reference sequence). The CDR3 runs 16 residues. The CDR3 region is CASNRGLAGTTDTQYF. For the CDR3, the DNA is TGTGCCAGCAACAGGGGACTAGCGGGGACCACAGATACGCAGTATTTT.

The chain recombines TRBV29-1 with TRBJ2-1; 10 bases fit TRBD2. The CDR3 loop spans 13 amino acids. The germline V gene encodes CDR1 SQVTM and CDR2 ANQGSEA. J was trimmed by 9 bases and V by 5 bases; bases with no gene match: 7. The chain's CDR3 is CSVRSGGAGEQFF. As DNA, the CDR3 is TGCAGCGTTAGGAGCGGGGGGGCCGGTGAGCAGTTCTTC.

This clone appeared once. The chain is built from TRBV30 and TRBJ1-4; the D gene is possibly TRBD1 (5 bases). The V and J ends lost 2 bases and 0 bases respectively, with 7 bases between them. Germline assignment: CDR1 GTSNPN and CDR2 SVGIG (reference sequence). The CDR3 sequence is 14 residues long. CDR3 in DNA: TGTGCCTGGAGTAAGGGGACAACTAATGAAAAACTGTTTTTT. It yields the protein CAWSKGTTNEKLFF.

The chain joins TRBV28 to TRBJ2-5; TRBD2 matches at 14 bases. Germline CDR1 is MDHEN and CDR2 is SYDVKM. J gave up 4 bases and V 6 bases, and 10 bases lay outside the gene matches. The CDR3 is 17 amino acids. CDR3 residues: CASSLRLAGGPGETQYF. CDR3 coding DNA: TGTGCCAGCAGCCTGAGACTAGCGGGGGGGCCGGGAGAGACCCAGTACTTC. The full variable domain, completed using reference TRBV28 and TRBJ2-5, is DVKVTQSSRYLVKRTGEKVFLECVQDMDHENMFWYRQDPGLGLRLIYFSYDVKMKEKGDIPEGYSVSREKKERFSLILESASTNQTSMYLCASSLRLAGGPGETQYFGPGTRLLVL.

This rearrangement joins TRBV10-3 to TRBJ2-1; D is perhaps TRBD2 (5 bases). The germline V and J ends were trimmed by 6 bases and 10 bases, with 10 bases remaining between them. Germline lookup yields CDR1 ENHRY and CDR2 SYGVKD. CDR3 size: 11 residues. The CDR3 region is CAIRVGEEQFF. CDR3 in DNA: TGTGCCATCAGAGTCGGGGAGGAGCAGTTCTTC.

There are many counts of this clone. The chain links TRBV5-1 to TRBJ1-2, with 12 bases matching TRBD1. Germline V gives CDR1 SGHRS, CDR2 YFSETQ. The CDR3 is made up of 15 amino acids. The trim removed 4 bases at V and 7 bases at J, leaving 8 bases unmatched. CDR3 sequence reads: CASSRGTGGFGGYTF. CDR3 nucleotides: TGCGCCAGCAGCCGCGGGACAGGGGGCTTTGGTGGCTACACCTTC.

The chain combines TRBV5-1 with TRBJ2-3, with D possibly TRBD1 on 6 matching bases. V was clipped by 3 bases and J by 3 bases, with 17 bases between them. The CDR3 contains 16 residues. Per germline, CDR1 SGHRS and CDR2 YFSETQ. CDR3 loop: CASSSGTTILTDTQYF. The CDR3 DNA reads TGCGCCAGCAGCTCCGGGACAACGATCCTTACAGATACGCAGTATTTT.

V is TRBV4-2 and J is TRBJ2-1, with 9 nucleotides matching TRBD2. The CDR3 covers 16 residues. The V segment lost 1 base and the J segment 7 bases; nucleotides outside the gene matches: 8. Looked up from germline, CDR1 is LGHNA and CDR2 is YNFKEQ. In DNA form, the CDR3 reads TGTGCCAGCAGCCAAGGCGCTAGCGGGGATCCGAATGAGCAGTTCTTC. Its translation: CASSQGASGDPNEQFF.

The chain combines TRBV5-1 with TRBJ2-3; TRBD1 aligns across 8 bases. V dropped 4 bases and J dropped 1; count of bases not matched to a gene: 2. Germline V lookup: CDR1 SGHRS, CDR2 YFSETQ. The CDR3 loop spans 14 amino acids. CDR3 loop: CASSPGQGTDTQYF. The DNA of the CDR3 is TGCGCCAGCAGCCCGGGACAGGGCACAGATACGCAGTATTTT. Using reference TRBV5-1 and TRBJ2-3 for the parts outside the CDR3, the full variable domain is KAGVTQTPRYLIKTRGQQVTLSCSPISGHRSVSWYQQTPGQGLQFLFEYFSETQRNKGNFPGRFSGRQFSNSRSEMNVSTLELGDSALYLCASSPGQGTDTQYFGPGTRLTVL.

The rearrangement links TRBV5-1 to TRBJ2-1; 12 nucleotides line up with TRBD2. Trimming removed 2 bases from V and 10 bases from J; junction bases left unmatched: 16. Germline lookup yields CDR1 SGHRS and CDR2 YFSETQ. This CDR3 is 18 amino acids long. As DNA, the CDR3 is TGCGCCAGCAGCTTTGAGGGGTTGGGGACTAGCGGGCTCGGGGAGCAGTTCTTC. This sequence encodes CASSFEGLGTSGLGEQFF.

The V and J genes are TRBV18 and TRBJ2-3, with TRBD1 matching 9 bases. Trimming cost V 3 bases and J 6 bases; bases outside gene matches: 7. The CDR3 runs 15 residues. CDR1 is KGHSH and CDR2 is LQKENI in the germline V gene. The CDR3 DNA sequence: TGTGCCAGCTCACCCAGGGACAGGGAGGTGGATACGCAGTATTTT. Translating it yields CASSPRDREVDTQYF.

This chain links TRBV7-9 with TRBJ1-1; TRBD1 matches 9 bases. Germline CDR1 reads SEHNR; CDR2 reads FQNEAQ (reference sequence). The CDR3 consists of 17 residues. V dropped 5 bases and J dropped 5; count of bases not matched to a gene: 15. This CDR3 reads CASSPRDRDSFGTEAFF. The CDR3 bases are TGTGCCAGCAGCCCCCGGGACAGGGATAGTTTTGGAACTGAAGCTTTCTTT.

The J gene is TRBJ2-3, the V gene TRBV6-9, with TRBD2 identical over 8 bases. The CDR3 length is 14 residues. V shed 7 bases and J 4 bases; nucleotides not matched to a gene: 7. Germline loops: CDR1 MNHGY, CDR2 SVAAGI. This CDR3 is CASTPGGGPDTQYF. The DNA of the CDR3 is TGTGCCAGCACTCCCGGGGGGGGCCCAGATACGCAGTATTTT.